This T cell receptor (beta chain) was sequenced during a study of beta chain features in type 1 diabetes. Expressed TCRB transcripts got sequenced, as all isolated RNA was reverse transcribed. Sequencing used immunoSEQ multiplex PCR; TCRdb keeps in-frame clones, though not all of them. The table lists hundreds of thousands of clones, 9.5% to 13% of them singletons. This clone was found a few times. What it recognizes is unknown. General study results and limits: HLA effects on TCRB rearrangement stayed unresolved here. Shortening of TCRB CDR3s, moderate but significant, appeared in all four CD4+ subsets of Type 1 diabetes patients. Naive, central memory and Treg TCRB repertoires appeared more alike in patients than in healthy donors.

CDR3 size: 13 residues. Germline V gene sequence: CDR1 SGHTA, CDR2 FQGNSA. V gave up 0 bases and J gave up 2 bases, with 4 bases separating them. V and J are TRBV7-2 and TRBJ2-5; D unresolved. The sequenced sample consisted of naive CD4+ T cells from blood. The receptor was derived from a man under 40 with type 1 diabetes. DNA of the CDR3: TGTGCCAGCAGCTTAGCGAGGCAAGAGACCCAGTACTTC. Protein product: CASSLARQETQYF.